These T cell receptor beta chains were read from a single sample in a study of blood T cell repertoires in COVID-19. The protocol was immunoSEQ multiplex PCR, while the TCRdb copy is restricted to in-frame clones and leaves out a portion. The sample lists over 85,000 clones, roughly 89% occurring once. What was sequenced was peripheral blood. The receptors originated from a human donor in a cohort sampled during active COVID-19. CDR3s include the opening cysteine and the closing phenylalanine or tryptophan. Fields, in order: D gene, J gene, clone size, V gene, CDR3 DNA, CDR3 protein. The D gene is left open where the match is weak. Some rows have no size entry. The others give once, few or many, or a class for an expanded clone.

D: NA
J: TRBJ2-5
size: NA
V: TRBV9
DNA: TGTGCCAGCAGCGTAGCAGACTCCCCAGTCGGGACCCAGTACTTC
CDR3: CASSVADSPVGTQYF

D: TRBD2
J: TRBJ2-3
size: NA
V: TRBV30
DNA: TGTGCCTGGAGTACGAGCGGGGGGAGCACAGATACGCAGTATTTT
CDR3: CAWSTSGGSTDTQYF

D: TRBD1
J: TRBJ2-5
size: NA
V: TRBV7-2
DNA: TGTGCCAGCAGCATCTGGACAGGGGGCGCAGAGACCCAGTACTTC
CDR3: CASSIWTGGAETQYF

D: TRBD1
J: TRBJ1-2
size: NA
V: TRBV5-4
DNA: TGTGCCAGCAGCCAGGGACAGGTCCGAGGCTACACCTTC
CDR3: CASSQGQVRGYTF

D: TRBD1
J: TRBJ1-5
size: NA
V: TRBV19
DNA: TGTGCCAGTAGGGGACAGGGGATTGGGCCCCAGCATTTT
CDR3: CASRGQGIGPQHF

D: NA
J: TRBJ1-2
size: NA
V: TRBV12-3/TRBV12-4
DNA: TGTGCCAGCACTCAGGGGTTTGGTGGCTACACCTTC
CDR3: CASTQGFGGYTF

D: NA
J: TRBJ2-7
size: NA
V: TRBV5-8
DNA: TGTGCCAGCAGCTTGAGGGGAATGACCTACGAGCAGTACTTC
CDR3: CASSLRGMTYEQYF

D: NA
J: TRBJ1-5
size: NA
V: TRBV19
DNA: TGTGCCAGTAGACCGGACAGTTCCCCCTATCAGCCCCAGCATTTT
CDR3: CASRPDSSPYQPQHF

D: NA
J: TRBJ1-5
size: NA
V: TRBV19
DNA: TGTGCCAGTAGTATTGGGTCACAGGGTAGGCAGCCCCAGCATTTT
CDR3: CASSIGSQGRQPQHF

D: TRBD1
J: TRBJ1-2
size: NA
V: TRBV9
DNA: TGTGCCAGCAGCGTTGGACAGGGGGGTACCTATGGCTACACCTTC
CDR3: CASSVGQGGTYGYTF

D: TRBD2
J: TRBJ2-3
size: NA
V: TRBV27
DNA: TGTGCCAGCAGTGCGGGACTAGCGGGAAGGGTGGATACGCAGTATTTT
CDR3: CASSAGLAGRVDTQYF

D: TRBD1
J: TRBJ2-7
size: NA
V: TRBV13
DNA: TGTGCCAGCGGCCTATTTACCGGGACAGGGTTCGACGAGCAGTACTTC
CDR3: CASGLFTGTGFDEQYF

D: TRBD2
J: TRBJ2-2
size: NA
V: TRBV3-1/TRBV3-2
DNA: TGTGCCAGCCAAAGCGCGGGGGGCTCAGGGGAGCTGTTTTTT
CDR3: CASQSAGGSGELFF

D: NA
J: TRBJ1-3
size: NA
V: TRBV6-6
DNA: TGTGCCAGCCTAGTGCTCTCTGGAAACACCATATATTTT
CDR3: CASLVLSGNTIYF

D: NA
J: TRBJ2-6
size: NA
V: TRBV19
DNA: TGTGCCAGTGGCCATGGAGCAGGGGCCAACGTCCTGACTTTC
CDR3: CASGHGAGANVLTF

D: NA
J: TRBJ1-2
size: NA
V: TRBV3-1/TRBV3-2
DNA: TGTGCCAGCAGCCAAGGCAGGCAGTTCTATGGCTACACCTTC
CDR3: CASSQGRQFYGYTF

D: TRBD1
J: TRBJ1-2
size: NA
V: TRBV2
DNA: TGTGCCAGCAGTGCGGGAACAGGGGGATATGGCTACACCTTC
CDR3: CASSAGTGGYGYTF

D: NA
J: TRBJ1-2
size: NA
V: TRBV2
DNA: TGTGCCTGTGCTGGGGCCCGAAGGCATGGCTACACCTTC
CDR3: CACAGARRHGYTF

D: TRBD1
J: TRBJ1-6
size: NA
V: TRBV7-3
DNA: TGTGCCAGCAGCTTAGGGACAGATTCACCCCTCCACTTT
CDR3: CASSLGTDSPLHF

D: NA
J: TRBJ1-6
size: NA
V: TRBV6-2/TRBV6-3
DNA: TGTGCCAGCAGCCTTCTTGCGACGACAGTGGGTGTAGTTTCACCCCTCCACTTT
CDR3: CASSLLATTVGVVSPLHF

D: TRBD1
J: TRBJ1-6
size: few
V: TRBV5-1
DNA: TGCGCCAGCACCCAGTTTCCAGGGGGTTCACCCCTCCACTTT
CDR3: CASTQFPGGSPLHF

D: NA
J: TRBJ1-1
size: many
V: TRBV7-9
DNA: TGTGCCAGCATATGGACAAAGAACACTGAAGCTTTCTTT
CDR3: CASIWTKNTEAFF

D: NA
J: TRBJ2-2
size: NA
V: TRBV18
DNA: TGTGCCAGCTCACCAGTGATAACGGGAGCTACCGGGGAGCTGTTTTTT
CDR3: CASSPVITGATGELFF

D: TRBD2
J: TRBJ2-5
size: NA
V: TRBV7-3
DNA: TGTGCCAGCAGCTTAACGGGACTAGCGGGAGTAAGAGAGACCCAGTACTTC
CDR3: CASSLTGLAGVRETQYF

D: NA
J: TRBJ2-7
size: NA
V: TRBV23-1
DNA: TGCGCCAGCAGTCATCCCCCGACAGAACGGACCTACGAGCAGTACTTC
CDR3: CASSHPPTERTYEQYF

D: TRBD2
J: TRBJ2-2
size: NA
V: TRBV5-4
DNA: TGTGCCAGCAGCCTAGCGGGGGGGCAAACCGGGGAGCTGTTTTTT
CDR3: CASSLAGGQTGELFF

D: NA
J: TRBJ2-5
size: once
V: TRBV11-2
DNA: TGTGCCAGCAGCTTTAAAGAGACCCAGTACTTC
CDR3: CASSFKETQYF

D: TRBD1
J: TRBJ1-4
size: NA
V: TRBV28
DNA: TGTGCCAGCAGTTTACCGGACAGGGTTGGAGAAAAACTGTTTTTT
CDR3: CASSLPDRVGEKLFF